Presented here are 30 T cell receptor beta chains from one specimen sequenced in a study of blood T cells in healthy people across ages. Next came a second PCR, run for about 6 to 11 cycles, which used a sample-barcoded 5' primer along with a J-beta primer mix. TCRdb fed the 5' RACE reads into MiXCR, producing one record per CDR3 protein. The sample shows about 1.4 million distinct CDR3 sequences, 45% to 70% of them seen only once. Input material: blood. These receptors were collected from a young man in good health.

The rearrangement joins TRBV4-1 to TRBJ1-2, with TRBD1 matching 9 bases. The CDR3 has 17 amino acids. J gave up 2 bases and V 3 bases, and 10 bases lay outside the gene matches. Germline V gives CDR1 MGHRA, CDR2 YSYEKL. For the CDR3, the DNA is TGCGCCAGCAGCCAGACCCCGGACAGGGGCCAAAACTATGGCTACACCTTC. The encoded protein is CASSQTPDRGQNYGYTF.

The CDR3 sequence is CASSLEPGISYEQYF. In DNA form, the CDR3 reads TGTGCCAGCAGCTTGGAACCAGGCATCTCCTACGAGCAGTACTTC. The chain employs TRBV5-6 and TRBJ2-7; D is uncertain. V shed 0 bases and J shed 0 bases, with 10 bases lying between them. There are 15 residues in the CDR3. Germline V lookup: CDR1 SGHDT, CDR2 YYEEEE. Looking up the rest from reference TRBV5-6 and TRBJ2-7 gives the full variable domain: DAGVTQSPTHLIKTRGQQVTLRCSPKSGHDTVSWYQQALGQGPQFIFQYYEEEERQRGNFPDRFSGHQFPNYSSELNVNALLLGDSALYLCASSLEPGISYEQYFGPGTRLTVT.

V and J are TRBV6-2 or TRBV6-3 and TRBJ1-5; D is ambiguous. The germline V gene has CDR1 MNHEY and CDR2 SVGEGT. The CDR3 has 15 residues. The V gene lost 0 bases and the J gene lost 3 bases, with 9 bases spanning the gap. The CDR3 sequence: CASSYSIAPNQPQHF. The DNA of the CDR3 is TGTGCCAGCAGTTACTCGATAGCCCCCAATCAGCCCCAGCATTTT.

This clonotype has a handful of counts. The DNA of the CDR3 is TGCAGCGTTCAGGCTCGAGGGGACAACACTGAAGCTTTCTTT. Protein: CSVQARGDNTEAFF. This chain connects TRBV29-1 to TRBJ1-1, with D tentatively TRBD1 (5 bases). Germline V gene data show CDR1 as SQVTM and CDR2 as ANQGSEA. This CDR3 spans 14 amino acids. Between the trimmed V and J ends, which lost 5 bases and 2 bases, there was a span of 15 bases.

The sample holds a few counts of this clonotype. The chain links TRBV12-3 or TRBV12-4 to TRBJ1-6, with D uncertain. Trimming cost V 6 bases and J 8 bases, with 17 bases left between them. There are 15 residues in the CDR3. This CDR3 is CASSKSAPRDSPLHF. CDR3 DNA: TGTGCCAGCAGCAAATCGGCACCCCGGGATTCACCCCTCCACTTT.

J is TRBJ1-4 and V is TRBV15; 9 nucleotides line up with TRBD1. CDR1 and CDR2 (germline): LNHNV, YYDKDF (reference sequence). Losses at the gene ends were 4 bases for V and 7 bases for J; bases not matched to a gene: 13. CDR3 length: 17 residues. The CDR3 reads CATSTNRDRVVGEKLFF. CDR3 in DNA: TGTGCCACCAGCACAAATCGGGACAGGGTCGTTGGTGAAAAACTGTTTTTT.

The chain couples TRBV6-4 to TRBJ1-2; 7 nucleotides align to TRBD1. The V gene's germline CDR1 is MRHNA and CDR2 SNTAGT. The CDR3 has 17 amino acids. V lost 2 bases, J lost 4 bases, and 13 bases stayed unmatched. CDR3: CASSDGNRGVGGYGYTF. The CDR3 bases are TGTGCCAGCAGTGACGGTAACAGGGGAGTCGGTGGCTATGGCTACACCTTC.

The chain uses TRBV20-1 and TRBJ2-7, with unresolved D. The ends were cut back, 6 bases at V and 0 bases at J, with 12 bases in the middle. The CDR3 has 13 residues. Germline V gene sequence: CDR1 DFQATT, CDR2 SNEGSKA (reference sequence). The CDR3 nucleotides read TGCAGTGCCGCCGTTTGGGACTCCTACGAGCAGTACTTC. Protein sequence: CSAAVWDSYEQYF.

This rearrangement joins TRBV20-1 to TRBJ2-1, with TRBD2 matching over 7 bases. With 4 bases clipped from V and 7 bases from J, the junction kept 22 bases outside the gene matches. The CDR3 is 18 residues long. The germline V gene encodes CDR1 DFQATT and CDR2 SNEGSKA (reference sequence). CDR3 coding DNA: TGCAGTGCTAACTCCCCTTCGTTTATTGGCGGGAGTAATAATGAGCAGTTCTTC. Translated, it gives CSANSPSFIGGSNNEQFF.

The chain combines TRBV4-3 with TRBJ2-3; 7 bases are shared with TRBD1. J was trimmed by 4 bases and V by 3 bases; bases with no gene match: 7. The CDR3 covers 15 residues. Germline V gene sequence: CDR1 LGHNA, CDR2 YSLEER. CDR3 protein: CASSQLTQGSDTQYF. The CDR3 nucleotides read TGCGCCAGCAGCCAGCTTACACAGGGGTCAGATACGCAGTATTTT.

The sample holds many counts of this clonotype. Its ends do not fully match the called genes, so a read error is possible. This chain links TRBV5-1 with TRBJ2-7; D uncertain. The CDR3 covers 12 residues. CDR1 and CDR2 (germline): SGHRS, YFSETQ. CDR3 sequence reads: CASSLVPYEQYF. The CDR3 nucleotides are TGTGCCAGCAGCTTAGTCCCCTACGAGCAGTACTTC. The full variable domain, with the rest looked up from reference TRBV5-1 and TRBJ2-7, is KAGVTQTPRYLIKTRGQQVTLSCSPISGHRSVSWYQQTPGQGLQFLFEYFSETQRNKGNFPGRFSGRQFSNSRSEMNVSTLELGDSALYLCASSLVPYEQYFGPGTRLTVT.

For this clonotype: At one end, the junction sequence differs from germline, possibly due to a read error. This rearrangement joins TRBV6-4 to TRBJ2-3; either TRBD1 or TRBD2 may supply D (5 bases each). From germline, CDR1 is MRHNA and CDR2 SNTAGT. The CDR3 is 14 residues long. CDR3 residues: CASSRDQGTDKQYF. CDR3 in DNA: TGTGCCAGCAGTCGGGACCAGGGCACAGATAAGCAGTATTTT.

V usage is TRBV12-3 or TRBV12-4 and J usage is TRBJ2-7; D gene unclear. Deletions cut 0 bases from V and 3 bases from J, with 15 bases between. The length of the CDR3 is 16 residues. The DNA of the CDR3 is TGTGCCAGCAGTTTAGCGATAGGGCGAGCCCTCTACGAGCAGTACTTC. It specifies CASSLAIGRALYEQYF.

V and J are TRBV2 and TRBJ2-3; 9 positions match TRBD2. Germline loops: CDR1 SNHLY, CDR2 FYNNEI. This CDR3 has 15 residues. Trimming at V came to 2 bases and at J to 6 bases, leaving 6 bases not matched to a gene. This CDR3 is CASSELAGMSDTQYF. The DNA for the CDR3 is TGTGCCAGCAGTGAACTAGCGGGGATGTCCGATACGCAGTATTTT.

The chain is built from TRBV2 and TRBJ2-1; D is unresolved. This CDR3 has 12 residues. Germline-derived CDR1 and CDR2 are SNHLY and FYNNEI. Trimming took off 10 bases at V and 6 bases at J, with 13 bases between the two ends. As DNA, the CDR3 is TGTGCCACCTTGACCAGCAGCAATGAGCAGTTCTTC. As protein: CATLTSSNEQFF.

The chain uses TRBV13 and TRBJ2-3, with 7 positions matching TRBD1. Trimming cost V 1 base and J 2 bases; bases outside gene matches: 9. The CDR3 is 17 residues long. Germline V lookup: CDR1 PRHDT, CDR2 FYEKMQ (reference sequence). The CDR3 protein is CASSLEGGQLFTDTQYF. The DNA for the CDR3 is TGTGCCAGCAGCTTAGAAGGGGGACAGCTTTTCACAGATACGCAGTATTTT.

This clonotype was seen only a few times. The chain uses TRBV9 and TRBJ1-2; tentative D call: TRBD1 (6 bases). There are 11 residues in the CDR3. Trimming took off 6 bases at V and 10 bases at J, with 13 bases between the two ends. Germline V gene sequence: CDR1 SGDLS, CDR2 YYNGEE. As DNA, the CDR3 is TGTGCCAGCACCCAGGGGAGGGTCTACACCTTC. The encoded protein is CASTQGRVYTF.

A few counts support this clonotype. The chain links TRBV12-3 or TRBV12-4 to TRBJ2-6; D gene unclear. V was trimmed by 3 bases and J by 1 base, leaving 10 bases between them. The CDR3 totals 16 residues. This CDR3 is CASSFPDGSGANVLTF. CDR3 sequence (DNA): TGTGCCAGCAGTTTCCCCGACGGGTCTGGGGCCAACGTCCTGACTTTC.

V is TRBV4-3 and J is TRBJ1-1; D possibly corresponds to TRBD1 (5 bases). The germline V gene has CDR1 LGHNA and CDR2 YSLEER. The CDR3 length is 16 residues. Trimming stripped 0 bases from V and 0 bases from J, with 11 bases between. This chain's CDR3 is CASSQEVGRVNTEAFF. The CDR3 nucleotides are TGCGCCAGCAGCCAAGAGGTAGGCAGGGTGAACACTGAAGCTTTCTTT.

The table lists this clonotype with a few counts. The rearrangement links TRBV7-2 to TRBJ2-4; TRBD2 matches 9 bases. Germline CDR1 is SGHTA and CDR2 is FQGNSA. This CDR3 has 18 residues. The junction had 10 bases not matched to a gene; V was cut back by 4 bases and J by 0 bases. The CDR3 DNA is TGTGCCAGCAGCTCAAGACACACTAGCGGGCTAGCCAAAAACATTCAGTACTTC. Translation: CASSSRHTSGLAKNIQYF. Variable domain in full (rest from reference TRBV7-2 and TRBJ2-4): GAGVSQSPSNKVTEKGKDVELRCDPISGHTALYWYRQSLGQGLEFLIYFQGNSAPDKSGLPSDRFSAERTGGSVSTLTIQRTQQEDSAVYLCASSSRHTSGLAKNIQYFGAGTRLSVL.

The J gene is TRBJ2-3, the V gene TRBV20-1; D perhaps matches TRBD1 (5 bases). Germline V gives CDR1 DFQATT, CDR2 SNEGSKA (reference sequence). V was trimmed by 8 bases and J by 7 bases, leaving 13 bases between them. The CDR3 is made up of 11 amino acids. The CDR3 reads CSSVQGYTQYF. CDR3 in DNA: TGCAGTTCCGTCCAGGGTTATACGCAGTATTTT.

The V call is TRBV27, the J call TRBJ2-7; weak D call: TRBD1 (5 bases). The CDR3 is 14 amino acids. Germline V gene lookup returns CDR1 MNHEY and CDR2 SMNVEV (reference sequence). Deletions cut 2 bases from V and 1 base from J, with 9 bases between. The CDR3 DNA reads TGTGCCAGCAGTTTAAAGCAGGGTTCCTACGAGCAGTACTTC. Its protein is CASSLKQGSYEQYF.

This clonotype was detected only a few times. The chain carries TRBV11-2 and TRBJ2-1; 8 bases are a match to TRBD2. With V trimmed by 4 bases and J by 8 bases, 16 bases remained unmatched. This CDR3 spans 17 amino acids. CDR1 is SGHAT and CDR2 is FQNNGV in the germline V gene. This chain's CDR3 is CASSSRKAGTRGHEQFF. For the CDR3, the DNA is TGTGCCAGCAGCTCACGCAAAGCCGGGACTAGAGGTCATGAGCAGTTCTTC.

The CDR3 nucleotides read TGTGCCAGCAGCTTGGTGGACAGGAAAGATACGCAGTATTTT. Its translation: CASSLVDRKDTQYF. This chain links TRBV5-5 with TRBJ2-3; 7 bases map to TRBD1. Trimming removed 0 bases from V and 5 bases from J; junction bases left unmatched: 3. This CDR3 has 14 amino acids. CDR1 SGHKS and CDR2 YYEKEE come from the germline V gene (reference sequence). Full variable domain (remainder filled in from reference TRBV5-5 and TRBJ2-3): DAGVTQSPTHLIKTRGQQVTLRCSPISGHKSVSWYQQVLGQGPQFIFQYYEKEERGRGNFPDRFSARQFPNYSSELNVNALLLGDSALYLCASSLVDRKDTQYFGPGTRLTVL.

A few counts support this clonotype. The chain has TRBV29-1 and TRBJ1-1; D unresolved. CDR3 length: 12 amino acids. V was pared by 3 bases and J by 5 bases, with 10 bases between. Germline V gives CDR1 SQVTM, CDR2 ANQGSEA. The CDR3, as DNA: TGCAGCGTTGAGGTCCTCAGGACTGAAGCTTTCTTT. As protein: CSVEVLRTEAFF. The whole variable domain, filled in from reference TRBV29-1 and TRBJ1-1, reads SAVISQKPSRDICQRGTSLTIQCQVDSQVTMMFWYRQQPGQSLTLIATANQGSEATYESGFVIDKFPISRPNLTFSTLTVSNMSPEDSSIYLCSVEVLRTEAFFGQGTRLTVV.

The chain links TRBV7-8 to TRBJ2-7; 13 nucleotides line up with TRBD2. Germline trimming cut 5 bases from V and 7 bases from J; bases unmatched to any gene: 11. Germline V gene sequence: CDR1 SGHVS, CDR2 FQNEAQ. This CDR3 is built from 16 residues. The CDR3 region has the DNA TGTGCCAGCAGCGGAACGACTAGCGGGAGGATCGATGAGCAGTACTTC. It codes for CASSGTTSGRIDEQYF.

J is TRBJ2-5 and V is TRBV7-9; unclear D gene. Between the trimmed V and J ends, which lost 8 bases and 1 base, there was a span of 14 bases. CDR3 length equals 14 residues. Per the germline V gene, CDR1 is SEHNR and CDR2 is FQNEAQ (reference sequence). The CDR3 reads CASGRTVSQETQYF. The CDR3, as DNA: TGTGCCAGCGGGCGAACAGTATCCCAAGAGACCCAGTACTTC.

CDR3 nucleotide sequence: TGTGCCAGCAGCTTAGCAGGGAGGGGTCCCTACGAGCAGTACTTC. It translates to CASSLAGRGPYEQYF. The genes are TRBV5-4 and TRBJ2-7; 7 bases map to TRBD2. Germline CDR1 reads SGHNT; CDR2 reads YYREEE (reference sequence). The CDR3 covers 15 residues. V gave up 2 bases and J gave up 2 bases; unmatched junction bases: 7.

V gene TRBV7-9 combines with J gene TRBJ2-2; D is perhaps TRBD1 (6 bases). The CDR3 is made up of 15 amino acids. The germline V gene has CDR1 SEHNR and CDR2 FQNEAQ (reference sequence). With 5 bases removed from V and 2 bases from J, the gap between germline ends came to 12 bases. CDR3 nucleotide sequence: TGTGCCAGCAGCGCCAGGGGATCCAACACCGGGGAGCTGTTTTTT. Residues: CASSARGSNTGELFF.

The V call is TRBV4-2, the J call TRBJ2-1; D remains unclear. Germline assignment: CDR1 LGHNA and CDR2 YNFKEQ. V lost 7 bases and J lost 8, with 15 bases in between. This CDR3 has 13 residues. CDR3: CASIGPDRDEQFF. The CDR3 DNA follows: TGTGCCAGCATCGGGCCCGATCGAGATGAGCAGTTCTTC.